Here is one TCR beta chain with its context. The antigen is unknown. The V gene lost 3 bases and the J gene lost 4 bases, with 21 bases spanning the gap. Per germline, CDR1 MGHRA and CDR2 YSYEKL. This CDR3 has 17 residues. This entry is derived from a study of shared clonotypes between healthy human individuals. Notes on the study in general: Compared with memory subsets, naive subsets generally had larger estimated richness.

Clones were sequenced by immunoSEQ multiplex PCR, and TCRdb holds only the in-frame ones, with some missing. The table has hundreds of thousands of clones, approximately 97% seen once. It was CD45RO-negative cells, positively selected for CCR7, that made up naive CD8 cells, with terminally differentiated effector memory CD45RA+ cells excluded. The TCR sequence derives from a man younger than 40 in good health. Sequencing was performed on naive CD8+ T cells sorted from blood. This chain uses TRBV4-1 with TRBJ1-1, with D uncertain. The CDR3 loop is CASSHPRSGLVGTEAFF. Written as DNA, the CDR3 is TGCGCCAGCAGCCACCCTAGGTCGGGTTTAGTTGGCACTGAAGCTTTCTTT.